Here is one T cell receptor beta chain with its context. Its antigen remains unidentified. This entry comes from a study of OX40 agonist ivuxolimab in advanced cancers. General study results and limits: With doses of 0.1 to 3.0 mg/kg, CD4+ and CD8+ blood T cells had undergone clonal expansion by week 6. Expanded clones were, on average, more numerous in CD8+ T cells than in CD4+.

The CDR3 is made up of 17 amino acids. Germline CDR1 reads SEHNR; CDR2 reads FQNEAQ (reference sequence). V was clipped by 5 bases and J by 3 bases, with 20 bases between them. Only in-frame clones appear in the TCRdb table, and some are missing; sequencing was by immunoSEQ multiplex PCR. The table has some 22,000 clones, about 77% seen once. Sequencing was performed on CD4+ or CD8+ T cells sorted from blood, taken in a trial of the OX40 agonist ivuxolimab. The TCR sequence derives from an adult with an advanced solid tumor such as melanoma, head and neck, liver or kidney cancer. The chain combines TRBV7-9 with TRBJ1-3; D is possibly TRBD1 (6 bases). The CDR3 here is CASSPGVGTLIGNTIYF. CDR3 nucleotides: TGTGCCAGCAGCCCAGGGGTAGGCACCTTGATTGGAAACACCATATATTTT. Variable domain in full (rest from reference TRBV7-9 and TRBJ1-3): DTGVSQNPRHKITKRGQNVTFRCDPISEHNRLYWYRQTLGQGPEFLTYFQNEAQLEKSRLLSDRFSAERPKGSFSTLEIQRTEQGDSAMYLCASSPGVGTLIGNTIYFGEGSWLTVV.